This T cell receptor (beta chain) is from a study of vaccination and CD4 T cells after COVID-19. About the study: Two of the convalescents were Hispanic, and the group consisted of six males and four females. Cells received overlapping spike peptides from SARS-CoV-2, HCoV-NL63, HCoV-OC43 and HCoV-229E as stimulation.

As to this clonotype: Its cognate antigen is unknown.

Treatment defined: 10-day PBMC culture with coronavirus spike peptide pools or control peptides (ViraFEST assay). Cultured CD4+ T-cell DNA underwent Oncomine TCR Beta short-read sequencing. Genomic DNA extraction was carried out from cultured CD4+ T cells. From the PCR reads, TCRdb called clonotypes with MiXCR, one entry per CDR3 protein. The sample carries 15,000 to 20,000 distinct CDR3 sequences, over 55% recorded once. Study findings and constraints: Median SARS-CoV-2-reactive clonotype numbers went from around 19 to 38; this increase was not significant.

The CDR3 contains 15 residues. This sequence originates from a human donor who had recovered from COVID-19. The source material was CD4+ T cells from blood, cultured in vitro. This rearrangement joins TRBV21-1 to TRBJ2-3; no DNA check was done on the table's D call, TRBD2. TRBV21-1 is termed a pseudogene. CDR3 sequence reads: CASSLGREGPDTQYF. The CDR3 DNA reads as TGCGCCAGCAGCCTTGGGCGGGAGGGCCCAGATACGCAGTATTTT.